This passage covers 2 T cell receptor beta chains from one sample sequenced in a study of CD8 T cells in Susac syndrome. With random hexamers, reverse transcription was performed on roughly 0.45 to 1 ug of RNA. TCRdb independently ran MiXCR on the immunoSEQ multiplex PCR reads; one entry per CDR3 protein. Of approximately 150,000 distinct CDR3 sequences in the sample, about 95% were seen once. Sequencing used CD4+ T cells from PBMCs. Receptor source: a human donor with multiple sclerosis.

Concerning this clonotype itself: One end of the junction is discordant with germline, which a read error may explain. The V gene is TRBV20-1, the J gene TRBJ2-1, with 9 bases that match TRBD2. Germline V lookup: CDR1 DFQATT, CDR2 SNEGSKA (reference sequence). The CDR3 has 14 amino acids. The CDR3 is CSARASGTLNEQFF. CDR3 nucleotide sequence: TGCAGTGCGAGAGCTAGCGGGACCCTCAATGAGCAGTTCTTC.

J is TRBJ2-5 and V is TRBV24-1; 7 bases fit TRBD2. The CDR3 loop spans 16 amino acids. CDR1 is KGHDR and CDR2 is SFDVKD in the germline V gene. Trimming removed 3 bases from V and 4 bases from J; junction bases left unmatched: 10. CDR3 amino acids: CATSDGAREIRETQYF. The CDR3, as DNA: TGTGCCACCAGTGATGGTGCGCGGGAGATTCGAGAGACCCAGTACTTC.